The 8 T cell receptor beta chains below come from one sample, sequenced in a study of OX40 agonist ivuxolimab in advanced cancers. Sequencing was performed with immunoSEQ multiplex PCR; in TCRdb, only in-frame clones are kept and a portion is missing. This sample has more than 80,000 clones, with about 83% found just once. Sequenced here: CD4+ or CD8+ T cells sorted from blood, sampled in a trial of the OX40 agonist ivuxolimab. Receptor source: an adult with an advanced solid tumor such as melanoma, head and neck, liver or kidney cancer.

This sequence joins TRBV5-1 and TRBJ1-4; the D is unclear. CDR3 length equals 13 residues. The germline V and J ends were trimmed by 4 bases and 4 bases, with 8 bases remaining between them. Looked up from germline, CDR1 is SGHRS and CDR2 is YFSETQ. The CDR3 loop reads CASSPLNNEKLFF. The DNA for the CDR3 is TGCGCCAGCAGCCCACTCAATAATGAAAAACTGTTTTTT. Combining the CDR3 with reference TRBV5-1 and TRBJ1-4 gives the whole variable domain KAGVTQTPRYLIKTRGQQVTLSCSPISGHRSVSWYQQTPGQGLQFLFEYFSETQRNKGNFPGRFSGRQFSNSRSEMNVSTLELGDSALYLCASSPLNNEKLFFGSGTQLSVL.

With respect to this clone: Distinct nucleotide sequences in the sample also encode this CDR3. The gene calls are TRBV29-1 and TRBJ2-7; D is possibly TRBD1 (9 bases). Looked up from germline, CDR1 is SQVTM and CDR2 is ANQGSEA. The CDR3 consists of 19 residues. Trimming stripped 5 bases from V and 3 bases from J, with 32 bases between. This chain's CDR3 is CSVRGGNIGGQGIYYEQYF. Written as DNA, the CDR3 is TGCAGCGTTCGGGGGGGGAACATCGGGGGACAGGGAATCTACTACGAGCAGTACTTC.

The CDR3 DNA sequence: TGTGCCAGCAGCCCGACAGGGTCCCGGTCGTGGGAGCAGTACTTC. Translation: CASSPTGSRSWEQYF. The chain is built from TRBV9 and TRBJ2-7; 7 positions agree with TRBD1. Trimming took 4 bases from V and 7 from J; bases not matched to a gene: 14. Looked up from germline, CDR1 is SGDLS and CDR2 is YYNGEE. This CDR3 region has 15 residues.

The chain combines TRBV30 with TRBJ2-2, with 8 positions matching TRBD2. V shed 7 bases and J 0 bases; nucleotides not matched to a gene: 4. From germline, CDR1 is GTSNPN and CDR2 SVGIG (reference sequence). CDR3 length: 14 amino acids. The CDR3: CASVAGSNTGELFF. Written as DNA, the CDR3 is TGTGCCTCCGTAGCGGGATCGAACACCGGGGAGCTGTTTTTT.

This clone was seen only a few times. The chain couples TRBV15 to TRBJ1-3, with 7 bases fitting TRBD1. V trimming: 3 bases; J trimming: 0 bases; junction bases outside the gene matches: 2. The CDR3 covers 15 residues. In germline, CDR1 is LNHNV, CDR2 YYDKDF (reference sequence). The CDR3 nucleotides read TGTGCCACCAGCAGCGACAGGGCCTCTGGAAACACCATATATTTT. Translating it yields CATSSDRASGNTIYF.

The rearrangement uses TRBV27 and TRBJ1-5; D is unresolved. The germline V and J ends were trimmed by 3 bases and 0 bases, with 9 bases remaining between them. In germline, CDR1 is MNHEY, CDR2 SMNVEV (reference sequence). This CDR3 is 15 amino acids long. CDR3 coding DNA: TGTGCCAGCAGTTTTGGCCGAAGTAGCAATCAGCCCCAGCATTTT. Its translation is CASSFGRSSNQPQHF.

This chain links TRBV6-6 with TRBJ2-1, with 11 positions matching TRBD1. This CDR3 region has 16 residues. Germline values: CDR1 MNHNY, CDR2 SVGAGI (reference sequence). With 0 bases clipped from V and 6 bases from J, the junction kept 4 bases outside the gene matches. DNA for the CDR3: TGTGCCAGCAGTTACTCCGGGACAGGGGGGGGCAATGAGCAGTTCTTC. Translating gives CASSYSGTGGGNEQFF.

This rearrangement joins TRBV5-8 to TRBJ2-7; no firm D call. The CDR3 loop spans 13 amino acids. CDR1 and CDR2 (germline): SGHTS, YDEGEE. V was trimmed by 0 bases and J by 3 bases, leaving 7 bases between them. This CDR3 is CASSLVGSYEQYF. CDR3 bases: TGTGCCAGCAGCTTGGTCGGCAGCTACGAGCAGTACTTC.